The entry that follows covers one TCR beta chain sequence. Its antigen is currently unknown. This specimen comes from a study of CD8 T cells in Susac syndrome. An input of about 0.5 to 1 ug of RNA was subjected to reverse transcription using random hexamers. The immunoSEQ assay covered 54 Vbeta and 13 Jbeta segments for CDR3. MiXCR was run by TCRdb on the immunoSEQ multiplex PCR reads, yielding one entry per CDR3 protein. The table records roughly 200,000 distinct CDR3 sequences, approximately 95% of them present only once. Findings and limits, study-wide: The number of individuals included in the study's TCR sequencing and HLA analysis was acknowledged as relatively small.

Sequencing of TCR beta was carried out in blood CD8+ and CD4+ T cells. The origin of this receptor is a human donor with multiple sclerosis. Sequenced material: CD4+ T cells from PBMCs.

The CDR3 coding sequence is TGTGCCAGCAGCTTAGAAGGCACGGGGACCCAGTACTTC. It yields the protein CASSLEGTGTQYF. The genes are TRBV7-9 and TRBJ2-5; D call uncertain. The V gene's germline CDR1 is SEHNR and CDR2 FQNEAQ (reference sequence). This CDR3 has 13 amino acids. Trimming pared 1 base from V and 7 bases from J, leaving 10 bases between.